This T cell receptor beta chain was sequenced in a study of T cell responses to AZD1222 COVID-19 vaccine. General observations from the study: Clonal diversity may have been underestimated in mostly white British donors. CD4 TCRs associated with vaccination spanned spike, dominating at 160-218 and 743-854.

This CDR3 contains 11 residues. Looked up from germline, CDR1 is MNHNY and CDR2 is SVGAGI (reference sequence). V shed 4 bases and J shed 8 bases, with 8 bases lying between them. Here immunoSEQ multiplex PCR was the method, and the copy in TCRdb shows in-frame clones only, minus some. Here the sample spans some 130,000 clones, roughly 85% being singletons. As concerns this clone: Its specificity is unknown.

The sequences come from peripheral blood, collected 28 days after the second dose of the MenACWY control vaccine. The chain carries TRBV6-6 and TRBJ1-2; D remains unclear. This sequence originates from an adult who received the MenACWY meningococcal vaccine as a control. The CDR3 sequence: CASSLRWGYTF. The CDR3 DNA follows: TGTGCCAGCAGTTTACGGTGGGGCTACACCTTC.